A selection of T cell receptor beta chains follows, all from one sample in a study of blood T cell repertoires in COVID-19. Sequencing used immunoSEQ multiplex PCR; TCRdb keeps in-frame clones, though not all of them. The table has 90,000 or so clones, about 85% seen once. The specimen sequenced was peripheral blood. Receptors were obtained from a man of 80 years or more with active or convalescent COVID-19. Each CDR3 is given with its conserved first and last residue. Fields, in order: J gene, V gene, D gene, CDR3 protein. A D gene is named only where the DNA matches it firmly.

J: TRBJ1-2; V: TRBV18; D: .; CDR3: CASSPTTGYDYGYTF
J: TRBJ1-1; V: TRBV10-1; D: TRBD1; CDR3: CASSEGTGDTEAFF
J: TRBJ1-1; V: TRBV10-1; D: TRBD1; CDR3: CASSETAGGPSLMNTEAFF
J: TRBJ2-7; V: TRBV11-2; D: TRBD1; CDR3: CASSLETGVLSYEQYF
J: TRBJ2-2; V: TRBV3-1/TRBV3-2; D: .; CDR3: CASSQDGGGRGPNTGELFF
J: TRBJ2-1; V: TRBV4-1; D: TRBD2; CDR3: CASSGRTSGGPLDEQFF
J: TRBJ1-1; V: TRBV5-1; D: TRBD1; CDR3: CASSLGGQVHTEAFF
J: TRBJ1-2; V: TRBV4-1; D: TRBD1; CDR3: CASSQEQGYGIYGYTF
J: TRBJ2-1; V: TRBV4-1; D: .; CDR3: CASSQVGTGPDEQFF
J: TRBJ1-2; V: TRBV28; D: .; CDR3: CASSLQGGYGYTF
J: TRBJ1-2; V: TRBV2; D: TRBD1; CDR3: CASSGDRTNYGYTF
J: TRBJ1-1; V: TRBV5-1; D: TRBD1; CDR3: CASTLGAGGMNTEAFF
J: TRBJ1-4; V: TRBV6-5; D: TRBD1; CDR3: CASSYGRGLYKLFF
J: TRBJ2-3; V: TRBV7-2; D: .; CDR3: CASTLTDTQYF
J: TRBJ2-1; V: TRBV7-9; D: .; CDR3: CASSVTTGVFEQFF
J: TRBJ2-4; V: TRBV3-1/TRBV3-2; D: .; CDR3: CASSQAGGGNIQYF
J: TRBJ1-2; V: TRBV18; D: TRBD1; CDR3: CASSPPSQGAYGGYTF
J: TRBJ1-5; V: TRBV30; D: .; CDR3: CAWTAGQNQPQHF
J: TRBJ2-2; V: TRBV3-1/TRBV3-2; D: .; CDR3: CASSQVQTSQTGELFF
J: TRBJ1-2; V: TRBV6-5; D: .; CDR3: CASTRGRDGGYTF
J: TRBJ1-3; V: TRBV5-1; D: TRBD1; CDR3: CASSPTWTGVGNTIYF
J: TRBJ2-4; V: TRBV7-2; D: TRBD1; CDR3: CASSKRTGPNIQYF
J: TRBJ1-2; V: TRBV19; D: TRBD1; CDR3: CASSRRGRVFDGYTF
J: TRBJ1-1; V: TRBV19; D: .; CDR3: CASSPVAAEAFF
J: TRBJ2-5; V: TRBV30; D: TRBD2; CDR3: CAWRTSAPTQYF
J: TRBJ2-1; V: TRBV27; D: .; CDR3: CASSTTQRANSYNEQFF
J: TRBJ1-5; V: TRBV27; D: TRBD1; CDR3: CASSLKPPYRGQPQHF
J: TRBJ2-7; V: TRBV5-1; D: TRBD2; CDR3: CASSPGLAGFSSYEQYF
J: TRBJ1-2; V: TRBV9; D: TRBD1; CDR3: CASSVDPGTGVRGYTF
J: TRBJ2-2; V: TRBV9; D: TRBD2; CDR3: CASSVVDWGGSIPMNTGELFF
J: TRBJ1-3; V: TRBV19; D: TRBD1; CDR3: CASTKPQGTRNTIYF
J: TRBJ2-1; V: TRBV10-3; D: TRBD2; CDR3: CAISSGLAGLNEQFF
J: TRBJ2-7; V: TRBV5-6; D: TRBD2; CDR3: CASSSGGLAGYEQYF
J: TRBJ1-2; V: TRBV7-3; D: TRBD1; CDR3: CASSSTGGRYGYTF
J: TRBJ2-2; V: TRBV5-4; D: .; CDR3: CASSLAERLATGELFF
J: TRBJ2-5; V: TRBV7-3; D: .; CDR3: CASSFGGAQGVQYF
J: TRBJ2-3; V: TRBV15; D: .; CDR3: CATSRGLKDTQYF
J: TRBJ1-5; V: TRBV11-2; D: .; CDR3: CASSSGRGVDQPQHF
J: TRBJ2-1; V: TRBV21-1; D: .; CDR3: CASPHRDRVNNEQFF
J: TRBJ2-7; V: TRBV28; D: TRBD1; CDR3: CASSLTGRYEQYF
J: TRBJ1-1; V: TRBV28; D: .; CDR3: CASSPVPYTENTEAFF
J: TRBJ1-1; V: TRBV19; D: TRBD1; CDR3: CASSISGGRTEAFF
J: TRBJ2-5; V: TRBV6-5; D: .; CDR3: CASKPNAGGGETQYF
J: TRBJ2-7; V: TRBV27; D: TRBD1; CDR3: CASSWGQGATYEQYF
J: TRBJ2-7; V: TRBV15; D: TRBD1; CDR3: CATSRGWGQGADEQYF
J: TRBJ1-5; V: TRBV4-2; D: .; CDR3: CASSQGKRSNQPQHF
J: TRBJ1-1; V: TRBV3-1/TRBV3-2; D: .; CDR3: CASSQYNSLNTEAFF
J: TRBJ2-1; V: TRBV19; D: TRBD2; CDR3: CASSIDAGGYNEQFF
J: TRBJ2-7; V: TRBV3-1/TRBV3-2; D: TRBD1; CDR3: CASSPSRTGSYEQYF
J: TRBJ2-5; V: TRBV12-3/TRBV12-4; D: .; CDR3: CASSTSRETQYF